This TCR beta chain was sequenced in a study of blood T cell repertoires in COVID-19. Whole-study context: COVID-19 samples from acute and convalescent phases originated in the United States, Italy and Spain. PBMCs, B-cell-depleted T cells, or T cells provided the cDNA or gDNA that made up the material.

Germline V lookup: CDR1 MDHEN, CDR2 SYDVKM. The CDR3 runs to 15 residues. Trimming took 2 bases from V and 7 from J; bases not matched to a gene: 9. As originally analysed: Estimation of nucleated cell counts relied on the amplification of reference gene primers. Repertoires were generated with immunoSEQ multiplex PCR, while TCRdb's copy carries only in-frame clones and drops some. V and J calls and clone size are those listed in that table; D and trimming were worked out from the DNA. The sample shows over 120,000 clones, around 81% of them seen only once. This clone came up a few times. The receptor's source is a human donor in a cohort sampled during active COVID-19. Sample: peripheral blood. The V gene is TRBV28, the J gene TRBJ1-2; 8 bases are shared with TRBD1. The CDR3 is CASSLGQGLSFGYTF. CDR3 nucleotides: TGTGCCAGCAGTTTAGGACAGGGCTTATCTTTTGGCTACACCTTC.